This T cell receptor beta chain was captured in a study of CD8+ T cells in alopecia areata. Study-level information: Patients took tofacitinib for 6 to 18 months, followed by 6 drug-free months. Findings and caveats of the study: Tofacitinib significantly brought down scalp clonality and expanded CD8+ clones among top 100.

This CDR3 comprises 13 residues. Germline V lookup: CDR1 SGHTA, CDR2 FQGNSA. Comments on this clone: The antigen is not known. A junction end diverges from the germline sequence, so it may reflect a read error.

Reverse transcription of extracted RNA yielded cDNA, which provided the sequencing template. Repertoires were generated with immunoSEQ multiplex PCR, while TCRdb's copy carries only in-frame clones and drops some. The sample has roughly 110,000 clones, 84% seen once; the top ten hold roughly a quarter. Documented treatment: oral pan-JAK inhibitor, 5-10 mg twice daily. The sequencing used CD8+ T cells sorted from blood, collected at week 24, from a patient treated with tofacitinib. The TCR was taken from a human donor with alopecia areata. This chain uses TRBV7-2 with TRBJ2-5; 8 positions agree with TRBD2. Here the CDR3 DNA reads TGTGCCAGCAGCTTAGTGGGTAGCGGGGAGATGGACTTC. Protein product: CASSLVGSGEMDF.